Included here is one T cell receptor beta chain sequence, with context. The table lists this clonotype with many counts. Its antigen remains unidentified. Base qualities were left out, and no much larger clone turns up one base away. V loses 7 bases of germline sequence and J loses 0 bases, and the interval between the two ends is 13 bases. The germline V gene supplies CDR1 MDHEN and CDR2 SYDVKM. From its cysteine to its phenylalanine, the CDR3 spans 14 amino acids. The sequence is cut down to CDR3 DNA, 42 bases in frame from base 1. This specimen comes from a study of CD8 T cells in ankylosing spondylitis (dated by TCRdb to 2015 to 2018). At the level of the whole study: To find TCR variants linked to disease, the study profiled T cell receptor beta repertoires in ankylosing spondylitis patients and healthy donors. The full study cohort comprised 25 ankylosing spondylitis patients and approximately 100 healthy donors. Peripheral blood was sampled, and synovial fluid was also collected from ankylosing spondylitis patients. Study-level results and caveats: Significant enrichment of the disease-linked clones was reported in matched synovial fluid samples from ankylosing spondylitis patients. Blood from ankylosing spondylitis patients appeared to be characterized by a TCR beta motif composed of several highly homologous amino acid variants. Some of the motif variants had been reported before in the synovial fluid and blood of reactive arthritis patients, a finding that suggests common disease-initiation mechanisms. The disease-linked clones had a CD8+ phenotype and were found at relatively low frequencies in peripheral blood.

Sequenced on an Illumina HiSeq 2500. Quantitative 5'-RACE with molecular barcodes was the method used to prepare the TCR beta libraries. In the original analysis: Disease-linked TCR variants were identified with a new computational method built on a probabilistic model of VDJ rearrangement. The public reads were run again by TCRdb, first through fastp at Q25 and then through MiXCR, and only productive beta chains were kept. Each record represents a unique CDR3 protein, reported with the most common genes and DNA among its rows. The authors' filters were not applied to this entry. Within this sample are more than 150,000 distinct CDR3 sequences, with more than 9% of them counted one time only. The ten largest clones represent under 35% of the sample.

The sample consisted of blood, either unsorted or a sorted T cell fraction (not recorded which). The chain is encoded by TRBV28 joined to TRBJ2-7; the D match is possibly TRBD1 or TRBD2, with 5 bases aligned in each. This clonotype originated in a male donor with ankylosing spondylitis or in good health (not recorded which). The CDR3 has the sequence CASNWGLNSYEQYF. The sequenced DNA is TGTGCCAGCAATTGGGGGTTAAACTCCTACGAGCAGTACTTC.